What follows is one T cell receptor (beta chain) and its context. Its antigen is currently unknown. The data belong to a study of T cell responses to AZD1222 COVID-19 vaccine. Points from the study as a whole: The donor group comprised mostly white British people and more females; the analysis possibly underestimated clonal diversity. Baseline serology detected seropositivity in only 5 to 7 AZD1222 recipients. Within unmutated variant regions lay the reported targets of nearly half of spike-specific TCRs.

Germline loops: CDR1 MDHEN, CDR2 SYDVKM. The CDR3 is 19 amino acids. The V and J ends lost 0 bases and 3 bases, in that order; junction bases with no gene match: 10. The repertoire was sequenced with immunoSEQ multiplex PCR; TCRdb's copy has only in-frame clones and lacks some. The sample lists some 140,000 clones, approximately 90% occurring once. The source is an adult in good health. The specimen comprised peripheral blood, sampled on day 0 of AZD1222 vaccination. This rearrangement joins TRBV28 to TRBJ2-1; 11 positions match TRBD2. The CDR3 spells CASSLWPSSTSGNYNEQFF. The CDR3, as DNA: TGTGCCAGCAGTTTATGGCCCTCTTCGACTAGCGGGAACTACAATGAGCAGTTCTTC.